These 24 T cell receptor beta chains originate from one sample sequenced in a study of lymphopenia after photon versus proton radiotherapy. TCRdb's copy holds only in-frame clones and misses some; the assay was immunoSEQ multiplex PCR. The sample carries 25,000 or so clones, approximately 85% recorded once. This specimen consisted of peripheral blood, obtained from a patient treated with photon-based radiotherapy. These TCRs come from a young man with gastric cancer.

The genes are TRBV10-2 and TRBJ1-2; D gene unclear. Germline assignment: CDR1 WSHSY and CDR2 SAAADI. The CDR3 loop spans 13 amino acids. V was clipped by 2 bases and J by 2 bases, with 6 bases between them. For the CDR3, the DNA is TGCGCCAGCAGTGAGGCAGGCAACTATGGCTACACCTTC. Amino acids: CASSEAGNYGYTF.

This chain connects TRBV28 to TRBJ2-2, with TRBD2 identical over 9 bases. Germline assignment: CDR1 MDHEN and CDR2 SYDVKM. The junction had 4 bases not matched to a gene; V was cut back by 6 bases and J by 2 bases. The CDR3 has 15 residues. The CDR3 reads CASSVSGSNTGELFF. The CDR3 nucleotides are TGTGCCAGCAGCGTTAGCGGGAGTAACACCGGGGAGCTGTTTTTT.

V and J are TRBV9 and TRBJ1-3; 7 nucleotides line up with TRBD1. Germline V gene lookup returns CDR1 SGDLS and CDR2 YYNGEE. J was trimmed by 7 bases and V by 0 bases; bases with no gene match: 4. The CDR3 spans 14 residues. The CDR3 protein is CASSVAAGGNTIYF. The CDR3, as DNA: TGTGCCAGCAGCGTAGCAGCAGGGGGGAACACCATATATTTT.

The gene calls are TRBV2 and TRBJ1-4; TRBD1 matches at 7 bases. Germline loops: CDR1 SNHLY, CDR2 FYNNEI. The CDR3 sequence is 14 residues long. After removal of 5 bases from V and 8 bases from J, the junction contained 8 bases not matched to a gene. The CDR3, as DNA: TGTGCCAGCAGTTTCCGGGACAGTCGCGAAAAACTGTTTTTT. Encoded protein: CASSFRDSREKLFF.

This rearrangement joins TRBV2 to TRBJ2-2; the D is unclear. Per germline, CDR1 SNHLY and CDR2 FYNNEI. This CDR3 contains 14 residues. V shed 8 bases and J shed 2 bases, with 12 bases lying between them. The CDR3 DNA reads as TGTGCCAGCTCGTCGGCCAGAAACACCGGGGAGCTGTTTTTT. Translation gives CASSSARNTGELFF.

This clone was seen a few times. V gene TRBV6-4 combines with J gene TRBJ2-1, with D tentatively TRBD1 (6 bases). The V gene lost 3 bases and the J gene lost 8 bases, with 14 bases spanning the gap. This CDR3 spans 14 amino acids. Looked up from germline, CDR1 is MRHNA and CDR2 is SNTAGT. The CDR3, as DNA: TGTGCCAGCAGTGAGAGGGGGAACTGGGATGAGCAGTTCTTC. Translation: CASSERGNWDEQFF.

The chain couples TRBV6-6 to TRBJ1-4; D not certain. Germline-derived CDR1 and CDR2 are MNHNY and SVGAGI (reference sequence). V gave up 6 bases and J gave up 0 bases, with 8 bases separating them. This CDR3 is built from 14 residues. The CDR3 reads CASRGDATNEKLFF. CDR3 in DNA: TGTGCCAGCAGGGGAGATGCAACTAATGAAAAACTGTTTTTT.

The genes are TRBV7-2 and TRBJ2-6; tentative D call: TRBD1 (5 bases). V was clipped by 1 base and J by 0 bases, with 13 bases between them. The CDR3 consists of 18 residues. Germline assignment: CDR1 SGHTA and CDR2 FQGNSA. DNA of the CDR3: TGTGCCAGCAGCTTAGGGGGCGGATTCCTCTCTGGGGCCAACGTCCTGACTTTC. Amino acid sequence: CASSLGGGFLSGANVLTF.

This clone has just one count. This chain connects TRBV2 to TRBJ1-2; a weak D match, TRBD1 (5 bases). CDR1 SNHLY and CDR2 FYNNEI come from the germline V gene. The CDR3 is 13 amino acids. V lost 6 bases and J 2 bases, leaving 10 bases between the germline ends. The CDR3 loop reads CASRGPGNYGYTF. For the CDR3, the DNA is TGTGCCAGCAGGGGGCCAGGGAACTATGGCTACACCTTC.

The rearrangement joins TRBV4-1 to TRBJ1-1; TRBD1 is a possible D gene (5 bases). CDR3 length: 14 amino acids. Trimming stripped 0 bases from V and 6 bases from J, with 11 bases between. Germline V gene lookup returns CDR1 MGHRA and CDR2 YSYEKL. Written as DNA, the CDR3 is TGCGCCAGCAGCCAAGAGGGGAGGGGAGCTGAAGCTTTCTTT. This sequence encodes CASSQEGRGAEAFF.

The V gene is TRBV11-2, the J gene TRBJ2-5; 11 nucleotides align to TRBD1. V lost 4 bases and J lost 4; bases outside the gene matches: 11. The germline gives CDR1 SGHAT, CDR2 FQNNGV. The CDR3 runs 17 residues. This CDR3 is CASSSMGQGVLLETQYF. The DNA for the CDR3 is TGTGCCAGCAGCTCGATGGGACAGGGGGTGCTACTAGAGACCCAGTACTTC.

The chain has TRBV2 and TRBJ2-7, with 9 bases aligning to TRBD1. This CDR3 is 15 amino acids long. V shed 1 base, J shed 0 bases, and the junction held 1 base outside the gene matches. Germline values: CDR1 SNHLY, CDR2 FYNNEI. CDR3 sequence: CASSEGQGVSYEQYF. CDR3 DNA: TGTGCCAGCAGTGAAGGACAGGGGGTCTCCTACGAGCAGTACTTC.

The rearrangement links TRBV4-1 to TRBJ1-5; 8 bases are shared with TRBD1. The V and J ends lost 0 bases and 5 bases, in that order; junction bases with no gene match: 6. There are 16 residues in the CDR3. Looked up from germline, CDR1 is MGHRA and CDR2 is YSYEKL. The CDR3, as DNA: TGCGCCAGCAGCCAAGATCAAGGACAGGGAGATCAGCCCCAGCATTTT. It translates to CASSQDQGQGDQPQHF.

The CDR3 DNA reads as TGTGCCAGCAAGCCTATCGGACCTTCCTACGAGCAGTACTTC. Residues: CASKPIGPSYEQYF. J is TRBJ2-7 and V is TRBV7-9; D call uncertain. Germline values: CDR1 SEHNR, CDR2 FQNEAQ (reference sequence). This CDR3 is built from 14 residues. With 7 bases removed from V and 1 base from J, the gap between germline ends came to 14 bases.

This chain connects TRBV7-9 to TRBJ2-4; D could derive from TRBD1 or TRBD2 (5 bases each). The CDR3 extends over 13 amino acids. Trimming took 3 bases from V and 7 from J, leaving 10 bases between them. Germline values: CDR1 SEHNR, CDR2 FQNEAQ (reference sequence). CDR3 in amino acids: CASSLGEHNIQYF. CDR3 in DNA: TGTGCCAGCAGCTTGGGGGAGCACAACATTCAGTACTTC.

The chain joins TRBV7-6 to TRBJ2-7; D possibly uses TRBD1 or TRBD2 (6 bases each). Looked up from germline, CDR1 is SGHVS and CDR2 is FNYEAQ. This CDR3 has 14 residues. The V end lost 2 bases, the J end lost 6 bases, and 14 bases lay between the germline ends. CDR3 in amino acids: CASSLQGGPGEQYF. Written as DNA, the CDR3 is TGTGCCAGCAGCTTACAAGGGGGGCCGGGCGAGCAGTACTTC. Combining the CDR3 with reference TRBV7-6 and TRBJ2-7 gives the whole variable domain GAGVSQSPRYKVTKRGQDVALRCDPISGHVSLYWYRQALGQGPEFLTYFNYEAQQDKSGLPNDRFSAERPEGSISTLTIQRTEQRDSAMYRCASSLQGGPGEQYFGPGTRLTVT.

V is TRBV5-4 and J is TRBJ2-7; D assignment may be TRBD1 or TRBD2 (5 bases each). The CDR3 extends over 14 amino acids. V lost 3 bases, J lost 3 bases, and 13 bases lay in between. The V gene's germline CDR1 is SGHNT and CDR2 YYREEE (reference sequence). Here the CDR3 DNA reads TGTGCCAGCAGCTACCGGGACGGAAGCTACGAGCAGTACTTC. It specifies CASSYRDGSYEQYF.

The chain is built from TRBV6-5 and TRBJ2-1; a possible D gene is TRBD1 (7 bases). Deletions cut 10 bases from V and 3 bases from J, with 19 bases between. Germline V gene lookup returns CDR1 MNHEY and CDR2 SVGAGI. The CDR3 consists of 15 residues. The CDR3 bases are TGTGCCACCCGGACTGGCCAGGGGGGCTACAATGAGCAGTTCTTC. Translating it yields CATRTGQGGYNEQFF.

The CDR3 is CASSKQGALYEQYF. CDR3 DNA sequence: TGTGCCAGCAGTAAACAGGGGGCCCTCTACGAGCAGTACTTC. The chain has TRBV6-5 and TRBJ2-7, with 9 bases lining up with TRBD1. The CDR3 totals 14 residues. Germline V lookup: CDR1 MNHEY, CDR2 SVGAGI. The V and J ends lost 5 bases and 3 bases, in that order; junction bases with no gene match: 5.

The genes are TRBV5-6 and TRBJ2-1, with TRBD2 identical over 11 bases. V dropped 4 bases and J dropped 9; count of bases not matched to a gene: 9. The CDR3 covers 15 residues. CDR1 and CDR2 from the germline V gene are SGHDT and YYEEEE. CDR3 amino acids: CASSPVFLAGGEQFF. The CDR3 DNA reads TGTGCCAGCAGCCCGGTCTTCCTAGCGGGGGGTGAGCAGTTCTTC.

This chain connects TRBV5-4 to TRBJ2-7, with 7 bases matching TRBD1. The V gene end was trimmed by 0 bases and the J gene end by 2 bases; junction bases not matched to a gene: 8. The CDR3 is made up of 16 amino acids. Germline CDR1 is SGHNT and CDR2 is YYREEE (reference sequence). The CDR3 region has the DNA TGTGCCAGCAGCTTGGCCCGCTCGCAGGGGGCCTACGAGCAGTACTTC. Amino acids: CASSLARSQGAYEQYF.

This chain uses TRBV5-6 with TRBJ1-1; 10 bases map to TRBD1. J lost 1 base, V lost 4 bases, and 16 bases had no gene match. The CDR3 contains 19 residues. The germline gives CDR1 SGHDT, CDR2 YYEEEE. The CDR3 sequence is CASSPHWTGGAPANTEAFF. CDR3 coding DNA: TGTGCCAGCAGCCCTCATTGGACAGGGGGAGCCCCAGCGAACACTGAAGCTTTCTTT. The entire variable domain, with the rest obtained from reference TRBV5-6 and TRBJ1-1, is as follows: DAGVTQSPTHLIKTRGQQVTLRCSPKSGHDTVSWYQQALGQGPQFIFQYYEEEERQRGNFPDRFSGHQFPNYSSELNVNALLLGDSALYLCASSPHWTGGAPANTEAFFGQGTRLTVV.

The J gene is TRBJ2-5, the V gene TRBV29-1, with 13 nucleotides matching TRBD2. Germline lookup yields CDR1 SQVTM and CDR2 ANQGSEA. The CDR3 covers 14 residues. The V segment lost 7 bases and the J segment 5 bases; nucleotides outside the gene matches: 7. The CDR3 region has the DNA TGCAGCGCGTCCGGGACTAGCGGGACTGAGACCCAGTACTTC. Translation gives CSASGTSGTETQYF.

The CDR3 reads CASSRDSSGNTIYF. In DNA, the CDR3 is TGCGCCAGCAGCCGTGACAGCTCTGGAAACACCATATATTTT. The chain joins TRBV5-1 to TRBJ1-3; possible D gene TRBD1, 5 bases. V lost 4 bases, J lost 0 bases, and 8 bases lay in between. This CDR3 comprises 14 residues. Germline V lookup: CDR1 SGHRS, CDR2 YFSETQ. The full variable domain, rest sourced from reference TRBV5-1 and TRBJ1-3, is KAGVTQTPRYLIKTRGQQVTLSCSPISGHRSVSWYQQTPGQGLQFLFEYFSETQRNKGNFPGRFSGRQFSNSRSEMNVSTLELGDSALYLCASSRDSSGNTIYFGEGSWLTVV.